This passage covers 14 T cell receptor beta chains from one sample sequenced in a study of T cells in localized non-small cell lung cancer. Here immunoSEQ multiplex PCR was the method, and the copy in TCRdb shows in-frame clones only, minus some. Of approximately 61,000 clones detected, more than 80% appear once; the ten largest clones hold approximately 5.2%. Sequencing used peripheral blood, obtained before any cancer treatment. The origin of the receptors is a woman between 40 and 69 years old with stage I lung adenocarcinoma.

CDR3 sequence: CASSLYTGHYEQYF. CDR3 sequence (DNA): TGCGCCAGCAGCCTATACACGGGGCACTACGAGCAGTACTTC. The chain recombines TRBV5-1 with TRBJ2-7; D possibly matches TRBD1 or TRBD2 (5 bases each). This CDR3 region has 14 residues. Trimming pared 4 bases from V and 3 bases from J, leaving 14 bases between. Germline loops: CDR1 SGHRS, CDR2 YFSETQ.

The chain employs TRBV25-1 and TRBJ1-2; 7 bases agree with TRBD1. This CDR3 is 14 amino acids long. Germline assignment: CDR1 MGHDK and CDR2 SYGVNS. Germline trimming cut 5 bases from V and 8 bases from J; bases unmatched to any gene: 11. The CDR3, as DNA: TGTGCCAGCAGTTCCTCGACAGGGCGTAAAGGCTACACCTTC. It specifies CASSSSTGRKGYTF.

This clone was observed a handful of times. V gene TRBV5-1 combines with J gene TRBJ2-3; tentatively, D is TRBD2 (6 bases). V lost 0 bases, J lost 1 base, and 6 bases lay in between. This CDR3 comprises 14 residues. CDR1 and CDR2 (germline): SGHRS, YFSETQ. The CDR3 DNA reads TGCGCCAGCAGCTTGGGCGGGGGCACAGATACGCAGTATTTT. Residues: CASSLGGGTDTQYF.

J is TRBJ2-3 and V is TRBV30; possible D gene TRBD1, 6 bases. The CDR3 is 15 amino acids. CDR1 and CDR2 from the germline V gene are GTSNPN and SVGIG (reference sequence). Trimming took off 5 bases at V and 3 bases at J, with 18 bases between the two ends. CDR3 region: CAWSIPRGRTDTQYF. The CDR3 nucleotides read TGTGCCTGGTCCATCCCCAGGGGAAGGACAGATACGCAGTATTTT.

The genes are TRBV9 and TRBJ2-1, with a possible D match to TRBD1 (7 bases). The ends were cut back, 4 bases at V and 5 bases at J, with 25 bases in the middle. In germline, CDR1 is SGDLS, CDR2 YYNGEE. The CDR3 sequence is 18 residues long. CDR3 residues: CASSPRVEGALLNNEQFF. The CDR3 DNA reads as TGTGCCAGCAGCCCCCGGGTGGAGGGGGCTTTACTTAACAATGAGCAGTTCTTC.

The CDR3 DNA reads as TGTGCCAGCAGTCAACGCACTGAAGCTTTCTTT. This codes for CASSQRTEAFF. The chain joins TRBV7-9 to TRBJ1-1; D gene unclear. Trimming removed 6 bases at V and 4 bases at J, with 6 bases between. This CDR3 is 11 amino acids long. Germline lookup yields CDR1 SEHNR and CDR2 FQNEAQ (reference sequence).

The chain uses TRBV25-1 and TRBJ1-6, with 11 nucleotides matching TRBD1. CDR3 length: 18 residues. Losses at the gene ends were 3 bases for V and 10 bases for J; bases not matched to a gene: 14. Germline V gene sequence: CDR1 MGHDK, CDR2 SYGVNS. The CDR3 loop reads CASSDQTGTGGVGSPLHF. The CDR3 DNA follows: TGTGCCAGCAGTGACCAAACCGGGACAGGGGGGGTTGGGTCACCCCTCCACTTT.

CDR3 residues: CASSRQAITYEQYF. The CDR3 DNA reads as TGTGCCAGCAGTCGACAGGCGATAACCTACGAGCAGTACTTC. The chain recombines TRBV28 with TRBJ2-7; weak D call: TRBD1 (6 bases). Germline V gene data show CDR1 as MDHEN and CDR2 as SYDVKM. Trimming removed 5 bases from V and 2 bases from J, with 13 bases in between. This CDR3 spans 14 amino acids.

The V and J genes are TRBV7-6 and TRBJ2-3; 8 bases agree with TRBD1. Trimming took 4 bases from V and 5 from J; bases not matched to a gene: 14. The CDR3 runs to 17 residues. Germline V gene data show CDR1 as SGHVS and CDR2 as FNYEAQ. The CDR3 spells CASSSGQGGRGEDTQYF. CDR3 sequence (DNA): TGTGCCAGCAGCTCCGGACAGGGAGGACGAGGAGAAGATACGCAGTATTTT.

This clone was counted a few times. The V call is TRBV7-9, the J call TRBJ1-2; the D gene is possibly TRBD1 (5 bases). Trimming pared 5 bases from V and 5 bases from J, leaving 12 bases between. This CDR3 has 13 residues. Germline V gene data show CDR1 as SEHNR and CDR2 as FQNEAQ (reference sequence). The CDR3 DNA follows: TGTGCCAGCAGCCCACCGGGGGATTATGGCTACACCTTC. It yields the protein CASSPPGDYGYTF.

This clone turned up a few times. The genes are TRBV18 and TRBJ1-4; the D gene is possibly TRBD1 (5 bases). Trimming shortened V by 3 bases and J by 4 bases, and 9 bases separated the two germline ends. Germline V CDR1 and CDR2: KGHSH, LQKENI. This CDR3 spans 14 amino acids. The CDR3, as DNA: TGTGCCAGCTCACCCAGACAGAGTAATGAAAAACTGTTTTTT. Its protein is CASSPRQSNEKLFF.

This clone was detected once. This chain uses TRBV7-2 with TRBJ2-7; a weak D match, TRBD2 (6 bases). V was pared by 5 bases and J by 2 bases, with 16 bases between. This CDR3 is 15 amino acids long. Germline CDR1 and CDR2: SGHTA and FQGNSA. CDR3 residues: CASSLGGEKTYEQYF. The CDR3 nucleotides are TGTGCCAGCAGCCTGGGCGGGGAGAAGACCTACGAGCAGTACTTC.

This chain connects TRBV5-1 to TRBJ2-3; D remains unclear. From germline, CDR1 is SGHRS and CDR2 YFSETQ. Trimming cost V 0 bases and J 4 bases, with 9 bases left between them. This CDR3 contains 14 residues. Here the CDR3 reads CASSLVVGSDTQYF. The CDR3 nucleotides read TGCGCCAGCAGCTTGGTCGTAGGGTCAGATACGCAGTATTTT.

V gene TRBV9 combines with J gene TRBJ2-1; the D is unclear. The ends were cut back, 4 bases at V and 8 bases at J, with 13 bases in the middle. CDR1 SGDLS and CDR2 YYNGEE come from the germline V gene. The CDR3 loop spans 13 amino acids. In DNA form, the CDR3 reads TGTGCCAGCAGCCTTCGGACCCGGGATGAGCAGTTCTTC. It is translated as CASSLRTRDEQFF.